These T cell receptor beta chains were read from a single sample in a study of T cell repertoires in cytomegalovirus infection. TCRdb passed the reads through MiXCR, listing each CDR3 protein once. The sample records 250,000 to 300,000 distinct CDR3 sequences, about 25% being singletons. Source material: PBMCs. Receptors originate from a human donor in good health (CMV status not recorded). Some clones in this sample may be carry-over from other donors' samples. Each CDR3 is given with its conserved first and last residue.

length,V,J,CDR3
17,TRBV5-6,TRBJ2-2,CASSLKQSGNFAGELFF
14,TRBV5-1,TRBJ2-3,CASSLAQFGDTQYF
15,TRBV29-1,TRBJ2-5,CSVSANRGRGETQYF
15,TRBV24-1,TRBJ2-7,CATSDSGTGSYEQYF
12,TRBV28,TRBJ2-1,CASSIRYNEQFF
15,TRBV27,TRBJ1-1,CASREGTGELAEAFF
15,TRBV25-1,TRBJ1-2,CASSEGTGGHYGYTF
15,TRBV7-8,TRBJ2-5,CASSPTPAPQETQYF
13,TRBV29-1,TRBJ2-5,CSVGEGHQETQYF
14,TRBV28,TRBJ2-5,CASTLAGGEETQYF
13,TRBV30,TRBJ1-6,CAWTGTSNSPLHF
14,TRBV20-1,TRBJ1-1,CSARTGIFSTEAFF
15,TRBV6-1,TRBJ1-3,CASTRGGLAGNTIYF
15,TRBV12-5,TRBJ2-5,CASGLVSGQWVTQYF
15,TRBV15,TRBJ2-5,CATSREAGGRETQYF
13,TRBV6-5,TRBJ2-1,CASSYALAREQFF
14,TRBV7-2,TRBJ1-6,CASSLGVNNSPLHF
15,TRBV7-2,TRBJ2-1,CASSRGAVAHNEQFF
16,TRBV28,TRBJ2-2,CASSLPDSANTGELFF
15,TRBV28,TRBJ2-3,CASRPGGQGTDTQYF
14,TRBV12-3/TRBV12-4,TRBJ2-7,CASSQTQLSYEQYF
15,TRBV7-2,TRBJ2-2,CASKGATTNTGELFF
13,TRBV2,TRBJ2-7,CASARDAAYEQYF
17,TRBV5-4,TRBJ2-5,CASSLASGVGGQETQYF
13,TRBV15,TRBJ1-2,CATSRDHPYGYTF
13,TRBV29-1,TRBJ2-7,CSVAGDRAYEQYF
14,TRBV2,TRBJ2-5,CASSEILAGETQYF
14,TRBV4-1,TRBJ1-5,CASSHRGTGQPQHF
14,TRBV28,TRBJ2-7,CASSLRRFSYEQYF